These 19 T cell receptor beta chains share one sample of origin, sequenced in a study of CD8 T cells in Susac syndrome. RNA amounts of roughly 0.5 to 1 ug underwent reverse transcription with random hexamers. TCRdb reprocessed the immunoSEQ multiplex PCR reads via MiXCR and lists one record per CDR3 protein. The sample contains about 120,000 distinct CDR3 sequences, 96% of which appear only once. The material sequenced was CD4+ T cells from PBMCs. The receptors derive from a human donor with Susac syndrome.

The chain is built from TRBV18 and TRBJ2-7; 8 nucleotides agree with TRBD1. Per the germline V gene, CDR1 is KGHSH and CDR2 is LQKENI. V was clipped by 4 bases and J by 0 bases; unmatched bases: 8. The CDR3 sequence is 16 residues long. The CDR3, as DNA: TGTGCCAGCTCACTTCCGGGCGGGACAGGCTCCTACGAGCAGTACTTC. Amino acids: CASSLPGGTGSYEQYF.

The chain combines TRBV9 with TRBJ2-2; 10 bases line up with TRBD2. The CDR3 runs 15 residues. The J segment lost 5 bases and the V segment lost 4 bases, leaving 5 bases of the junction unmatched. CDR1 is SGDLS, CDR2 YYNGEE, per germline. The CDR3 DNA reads TGTGCCAGCAGCACCGGGACTAGCGTTACCGGGGAGCTGTTTTTT. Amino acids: CASSTGTSVTGELFF.

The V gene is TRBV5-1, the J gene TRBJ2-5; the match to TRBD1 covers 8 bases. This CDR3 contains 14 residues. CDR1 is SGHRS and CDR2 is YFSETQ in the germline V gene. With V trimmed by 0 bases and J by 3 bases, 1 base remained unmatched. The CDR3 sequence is CASSLGTGKETQYF. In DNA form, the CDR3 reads TGCGCCAGCAGCTTGGGGACAGGGAAAGAGACCCAGTACTTC.

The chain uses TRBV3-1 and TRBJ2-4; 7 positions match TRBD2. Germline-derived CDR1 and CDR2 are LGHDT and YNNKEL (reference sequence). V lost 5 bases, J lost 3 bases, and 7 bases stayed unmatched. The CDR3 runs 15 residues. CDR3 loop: CASSTRTGGKNIQYF. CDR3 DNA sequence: TGTGCCAGCAGCACCCGGACGGGAGGCAAAAACATTCAGTACTTC.

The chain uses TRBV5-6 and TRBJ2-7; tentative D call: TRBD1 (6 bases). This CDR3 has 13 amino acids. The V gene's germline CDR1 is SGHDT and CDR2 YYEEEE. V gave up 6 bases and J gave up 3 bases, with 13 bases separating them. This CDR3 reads CASTRDTDYEQYF. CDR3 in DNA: TGTGCCAGCACCCGGGACACCGACTACGAGCAGTACTTC. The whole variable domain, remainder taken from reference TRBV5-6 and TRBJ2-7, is DAGVTQSPTHLIKTRGQQVTLRCSPKSGHDTVSWYQQALGQGPQFIFQYYEEEERQRGNFPDRFSGHQFPNYSSELNVNALLLGDSALYLCASTRDTDYEQYFGPGTRLTVT.

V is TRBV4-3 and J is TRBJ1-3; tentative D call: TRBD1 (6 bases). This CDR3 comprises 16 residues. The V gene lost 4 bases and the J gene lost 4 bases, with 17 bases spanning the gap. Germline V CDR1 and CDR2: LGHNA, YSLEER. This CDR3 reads CASSPGAGSEGNTIYF. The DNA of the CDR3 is TGCGCCAGCAGCCCGGGGGCAGGGTCCGAAGGAAACACCATATATTTT.

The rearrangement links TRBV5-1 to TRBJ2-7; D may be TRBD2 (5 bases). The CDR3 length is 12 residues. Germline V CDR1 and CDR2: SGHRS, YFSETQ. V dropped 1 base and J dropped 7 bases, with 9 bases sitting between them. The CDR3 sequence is CASSLRTGEQYF. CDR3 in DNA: TGCGCCAGCAGCTTGCGGACGGGGGAGCAGTACTTC.

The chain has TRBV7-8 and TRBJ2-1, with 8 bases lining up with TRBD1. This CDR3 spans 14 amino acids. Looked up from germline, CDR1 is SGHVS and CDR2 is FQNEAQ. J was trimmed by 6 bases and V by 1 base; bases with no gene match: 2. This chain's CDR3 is CASSLGQGSNEQFF. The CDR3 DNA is TGTGCCAGCAGCTTAGGACAGGGGAGCAATGAGCAGTTCTTC.

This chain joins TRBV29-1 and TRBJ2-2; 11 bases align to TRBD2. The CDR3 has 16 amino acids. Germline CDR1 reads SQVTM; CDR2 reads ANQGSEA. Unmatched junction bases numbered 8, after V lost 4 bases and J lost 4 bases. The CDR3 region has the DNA TGCAGCGTTGGGGTGCTCGGACTAGCGGGCACCGGGGAGCTGTTTTTT. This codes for CSVGVLGLAGTGELFF.

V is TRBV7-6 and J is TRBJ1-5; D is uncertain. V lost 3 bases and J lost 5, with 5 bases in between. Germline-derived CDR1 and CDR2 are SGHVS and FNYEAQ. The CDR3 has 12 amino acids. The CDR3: CASSLFDQPQHF. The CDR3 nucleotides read TGTGCCAGCAGCTTGTTCGATCAGCCCCAGCATTTT. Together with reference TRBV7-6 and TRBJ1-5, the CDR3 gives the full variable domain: GAGVSQSPRYKVTKRGQDVALRCDPISGHVSLYWYRQALGQGPEFLTYFNYEAQQDKSGLPNDRFSAERPEGSISTLTIQRTEQRDSAMYRCASSLFDQPQHFGDGTRLSIL.

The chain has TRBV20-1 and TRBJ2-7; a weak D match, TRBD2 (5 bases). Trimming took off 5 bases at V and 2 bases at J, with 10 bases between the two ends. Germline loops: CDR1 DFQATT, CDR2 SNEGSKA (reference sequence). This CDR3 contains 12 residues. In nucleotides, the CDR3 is TGCAGTGCTTCTAGCTCCCCCTACGAGCAGTACTTC. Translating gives CSASSSPYEQYF.

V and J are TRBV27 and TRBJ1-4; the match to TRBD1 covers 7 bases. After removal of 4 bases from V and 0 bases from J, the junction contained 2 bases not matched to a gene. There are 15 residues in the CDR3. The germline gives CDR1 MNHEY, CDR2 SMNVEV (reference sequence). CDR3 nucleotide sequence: TGTGCCAGCAGTTGGACAGGTGCAACTAATGAAAAACTGTTTTTT. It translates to CASSWTGATNEKLFF.

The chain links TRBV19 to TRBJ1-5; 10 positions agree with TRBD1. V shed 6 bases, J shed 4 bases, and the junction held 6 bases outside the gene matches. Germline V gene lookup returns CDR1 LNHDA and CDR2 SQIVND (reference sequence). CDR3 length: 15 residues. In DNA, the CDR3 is TGTGCCAGTAGGATGACAGGGGGCGGAAATCAGCCCCAGCATTTT. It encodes CASRMTGGGNQPQHF.

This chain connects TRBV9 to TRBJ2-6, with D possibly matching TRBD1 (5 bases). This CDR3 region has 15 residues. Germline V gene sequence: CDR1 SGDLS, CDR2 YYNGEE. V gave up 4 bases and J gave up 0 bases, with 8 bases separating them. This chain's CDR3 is CASSNRYSGANVLTF. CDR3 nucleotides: TGTGCCAGCAGCAACAGGTACTCTGGGGCCAACGTCCTGACTTTC.

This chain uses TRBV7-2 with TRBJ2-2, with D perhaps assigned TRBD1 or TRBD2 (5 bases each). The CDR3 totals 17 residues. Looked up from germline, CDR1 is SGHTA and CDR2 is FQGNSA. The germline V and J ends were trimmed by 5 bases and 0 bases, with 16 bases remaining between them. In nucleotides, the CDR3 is TGTGCCAGCAGCGGGAAGGGTGGGACCACGAACACCGGGGAGCTGTTTTTT. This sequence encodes CASSGKGGTTNTGELFF.

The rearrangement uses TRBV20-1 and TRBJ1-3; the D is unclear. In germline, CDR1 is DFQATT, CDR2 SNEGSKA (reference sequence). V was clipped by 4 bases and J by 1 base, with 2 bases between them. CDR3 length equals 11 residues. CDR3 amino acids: CSATSGNTIYF. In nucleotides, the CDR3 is TGCAGTGCTACGTCTGGAAACACCATATATTTT.

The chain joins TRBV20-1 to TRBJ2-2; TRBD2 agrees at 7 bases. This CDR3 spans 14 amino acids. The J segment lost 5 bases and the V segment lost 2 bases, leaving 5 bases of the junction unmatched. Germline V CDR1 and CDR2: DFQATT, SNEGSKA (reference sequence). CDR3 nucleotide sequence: TGCAGTGCTAGACTAGCGGAGAGAACCGGGGAGCTGTTTTTT. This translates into CSARLAERTGELFF.

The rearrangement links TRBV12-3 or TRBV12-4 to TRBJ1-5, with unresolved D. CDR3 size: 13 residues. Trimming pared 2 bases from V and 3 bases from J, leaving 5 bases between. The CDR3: CASSLSDNQPQHF. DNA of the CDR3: TGTGCCAGCAGTTTATCGGACAATCAGCCCCAGCATTTT.

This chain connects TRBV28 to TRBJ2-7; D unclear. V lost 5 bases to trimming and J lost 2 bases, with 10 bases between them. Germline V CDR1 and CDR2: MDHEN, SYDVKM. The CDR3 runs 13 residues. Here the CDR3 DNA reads TGTGCCAGCAGTGAGAAGAGGACCTACGAGCAGTACTTC. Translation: CASSEKRTYEQYF.